This entry describes one T cell receptor beta chain. Its antigen is undetermined. The record originates from a study of shared clonotypes between healthy human individuals. Study observations and caveats: Four donors held 4.5% to 5% of naive CD4 clonotypes in common.

The germline gives CDR1 LNHDA, CDR2 SQIVND (reference sequence). This CDR3 contains 16 residues. Trimming removed 6 bases from V and 6 bases from J, with 20 bases in between. In the study's own analysis: Junction-only sequences without quality scores were provided by ImmunoSEQ, so filtering was different. The data were produced by immunoSEQ multiplex PCR, yet TCRdb's version contains in-frame clones alone and is incomplete. The D gene and trimming were derived from the DNA, and the V and J assignments and clone size from that table. The sample holds about 2.3 million clones, 85% to 95% seen once. The chain is built from TRBV19 and TRBJ2-2; D might be TRBD2 (7 bases). This TCR derives from a man younger than 35 in good health. Some clones in this sample may be carry-over from other donors' samples. Sequencing was performed on naive CD4+ T cells from PBMCs. The subset was: CD45RA+ positively selected. CDR3: CASSPRAGAGAGELFF. The DNA for the CDR3 is TGTGCCAGTAGCCCTCGGGCGGGGGCCGGGGCCGGGGAGCTGTTTTTT.